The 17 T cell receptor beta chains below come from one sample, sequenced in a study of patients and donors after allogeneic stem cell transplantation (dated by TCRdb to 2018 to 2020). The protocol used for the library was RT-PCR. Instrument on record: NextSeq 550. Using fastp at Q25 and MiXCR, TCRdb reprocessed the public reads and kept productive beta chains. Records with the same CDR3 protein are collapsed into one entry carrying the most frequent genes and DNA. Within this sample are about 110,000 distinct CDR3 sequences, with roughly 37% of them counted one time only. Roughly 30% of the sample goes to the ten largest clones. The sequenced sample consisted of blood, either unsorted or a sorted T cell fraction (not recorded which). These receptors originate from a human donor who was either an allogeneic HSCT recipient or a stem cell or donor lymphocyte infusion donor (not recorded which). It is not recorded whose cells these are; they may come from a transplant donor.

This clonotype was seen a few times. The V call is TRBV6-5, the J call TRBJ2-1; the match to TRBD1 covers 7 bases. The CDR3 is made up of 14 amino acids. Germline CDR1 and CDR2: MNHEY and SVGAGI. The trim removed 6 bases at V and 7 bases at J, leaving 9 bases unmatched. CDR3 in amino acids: CASRPGQPLNEQFF. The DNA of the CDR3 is TGTGCCAGCAGACCGGGACAGCCGTTAAATGAGCAGTTCTTC.

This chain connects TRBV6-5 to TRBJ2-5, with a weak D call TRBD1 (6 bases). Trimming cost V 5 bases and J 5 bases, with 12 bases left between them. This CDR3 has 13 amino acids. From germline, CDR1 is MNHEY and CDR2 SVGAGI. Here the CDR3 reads CASSTQGSETQYF. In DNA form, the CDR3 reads TGTGCCAGCAGTACACAGGGATCGGAGACCCAGTACTTC.

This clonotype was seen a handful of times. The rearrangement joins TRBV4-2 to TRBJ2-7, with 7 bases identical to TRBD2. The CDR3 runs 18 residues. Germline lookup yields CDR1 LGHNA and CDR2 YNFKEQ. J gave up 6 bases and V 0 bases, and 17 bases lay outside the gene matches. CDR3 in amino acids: CASSQDPRTSESAGEQYF. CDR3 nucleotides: TGTGCCAGCAGCCAAGATCCCAGAACTAGCGAGAGCGCGGGCGAGCAGTACTTC.

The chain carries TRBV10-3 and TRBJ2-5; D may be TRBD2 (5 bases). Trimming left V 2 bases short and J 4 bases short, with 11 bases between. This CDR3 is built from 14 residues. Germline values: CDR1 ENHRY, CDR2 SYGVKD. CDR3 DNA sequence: TGTGCCATCAGTGAGCGGCTAGCCATAGAGACCCAGTACTTC. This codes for CAISERLAIETQYF.

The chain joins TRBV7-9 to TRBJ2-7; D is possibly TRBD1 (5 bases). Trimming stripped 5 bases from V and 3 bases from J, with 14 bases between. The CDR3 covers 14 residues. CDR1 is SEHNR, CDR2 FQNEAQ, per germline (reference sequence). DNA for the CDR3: TGTGCCAGCAGCCCAGGGTACAGTTTCTACGAGCAGTACTTC. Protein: CASSPGYSFYEQYF.

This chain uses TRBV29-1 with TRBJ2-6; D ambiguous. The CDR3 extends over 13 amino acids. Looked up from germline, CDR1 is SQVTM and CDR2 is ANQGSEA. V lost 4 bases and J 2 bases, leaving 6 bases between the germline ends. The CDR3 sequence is CSVVNPGANVLTF. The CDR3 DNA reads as TGCAGCGTTGTGAATCCTGGGGCCAACGTCCTGACTTTC.

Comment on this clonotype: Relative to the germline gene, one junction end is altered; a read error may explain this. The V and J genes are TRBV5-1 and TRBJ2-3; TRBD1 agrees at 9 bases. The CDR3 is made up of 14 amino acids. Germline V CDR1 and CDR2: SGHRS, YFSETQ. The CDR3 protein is CASSQGQGWDTHYF. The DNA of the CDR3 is TGCGCCAGCAGCCAGGGACAGGGATGGGATACGCACTATTTT.

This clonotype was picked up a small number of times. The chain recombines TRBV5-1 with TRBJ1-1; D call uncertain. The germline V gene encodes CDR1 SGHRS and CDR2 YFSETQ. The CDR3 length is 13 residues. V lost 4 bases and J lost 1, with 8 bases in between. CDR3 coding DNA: TGCGCCAGCAGCGCAAATAAGAACACTGAAGCTTTCTTT. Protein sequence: CASSANKNTEAFF.

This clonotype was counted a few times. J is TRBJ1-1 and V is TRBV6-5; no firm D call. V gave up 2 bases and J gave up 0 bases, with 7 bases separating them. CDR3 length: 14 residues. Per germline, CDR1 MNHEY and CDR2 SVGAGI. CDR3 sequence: CASSYGPLNTEAFF. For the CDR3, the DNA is TGTGCCAGCAGTTACGGGCCGCTGAACACTGAAGCTTTCTTT.

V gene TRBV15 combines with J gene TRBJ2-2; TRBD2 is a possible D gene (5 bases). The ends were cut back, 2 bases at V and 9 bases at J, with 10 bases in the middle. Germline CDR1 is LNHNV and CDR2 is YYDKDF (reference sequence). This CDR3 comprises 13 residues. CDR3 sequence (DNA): TGTGCCACCAGCAGAAGAGGGCCCAGGGAGCTGTTTTTT. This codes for CATSRRGPRELFF. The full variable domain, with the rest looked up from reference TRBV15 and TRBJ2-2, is DAMVIQNPRYQVTQFGKPVTLSCSQTLNHNVMYWYQQKSSQAPKLLFHYYDKDFNNEADTPDNFQSRRPNTSFCFLDIRSPGLGDTAMYLCATSRRGPRELFFGEGSRLTVL.

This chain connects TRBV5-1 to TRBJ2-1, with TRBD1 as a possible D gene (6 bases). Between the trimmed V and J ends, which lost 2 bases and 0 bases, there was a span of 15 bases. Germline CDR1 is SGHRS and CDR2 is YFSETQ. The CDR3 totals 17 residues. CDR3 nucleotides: TGCGCCAGCAGCTTTGGGGTAAGAGGGGGCTCCTACAATGAGCAGTTCTTC. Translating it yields CASSFGVRGGSYNEQFF.

The CDR3 loop is CASSLIDRRETQYF. The CDR3 region has the DNA TGTGCCAGCAGTTTAATCGACAGACGAGAGACCCAGTACTTC. This chain connects TRBV27 to TRBJ2-5; perhaps TRBD1 as D (5 bases). Germline lookup yields CDR1 MNHEY and CDR2 SMNVEV (reference sequence). CDR3 length equals 14 residues. Trimming removed 2 bases from V and 4 bases from J, with 11 bases in between.

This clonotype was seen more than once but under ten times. This CDR3 reads CASSFVTGGRGAFF. CDR3 nucleotide sequence: TGTGCCAGCAGCTTCGTGACAGGGGGACGGGGAGCTTTCTTT. The J gene is TRBJ1-1, the V gene TRBV7-2, with TRBD1 matching over 9 bases. The CDR3 runs 14 residues. The germline CDR1 and CDR2 sequences are SGHTA and FQGNSA. After removal of 3 bases from V and 10 bases from J, the junction contained 9 bases not matched to a gene.

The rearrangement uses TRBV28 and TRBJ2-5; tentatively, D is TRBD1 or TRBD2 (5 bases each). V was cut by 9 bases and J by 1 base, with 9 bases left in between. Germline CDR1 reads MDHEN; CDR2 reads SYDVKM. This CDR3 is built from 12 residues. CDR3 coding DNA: TGTGCCAGGGGGACCACCCAAGAGACCCAGTACTTC. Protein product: CARGTTQETQYF.

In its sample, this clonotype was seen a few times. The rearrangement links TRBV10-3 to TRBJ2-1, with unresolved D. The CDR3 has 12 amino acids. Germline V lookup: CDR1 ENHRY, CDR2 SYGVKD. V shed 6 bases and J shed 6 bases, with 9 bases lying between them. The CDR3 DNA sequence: TGTGCCATCAGCAGACTCCTCAATGAGCAGTTCTTC. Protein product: CAISRLLNEQFF.

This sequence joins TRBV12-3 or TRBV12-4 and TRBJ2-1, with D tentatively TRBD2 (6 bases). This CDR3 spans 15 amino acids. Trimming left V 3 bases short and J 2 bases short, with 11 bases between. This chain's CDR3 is CASSFGLATYNEQFF. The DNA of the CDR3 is TGTGCCAGCAGTTTCGGTCTAGCGACCTACAATGAGCAGTTCTTC.

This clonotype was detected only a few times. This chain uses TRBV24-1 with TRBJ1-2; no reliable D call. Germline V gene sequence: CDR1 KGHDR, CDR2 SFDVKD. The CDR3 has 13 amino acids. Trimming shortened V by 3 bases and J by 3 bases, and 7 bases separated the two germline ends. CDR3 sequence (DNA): TGTGCCACCAGTGATCGCAGTGACTATGGCTACACCTTC. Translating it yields CATSDRSDYGYTF.